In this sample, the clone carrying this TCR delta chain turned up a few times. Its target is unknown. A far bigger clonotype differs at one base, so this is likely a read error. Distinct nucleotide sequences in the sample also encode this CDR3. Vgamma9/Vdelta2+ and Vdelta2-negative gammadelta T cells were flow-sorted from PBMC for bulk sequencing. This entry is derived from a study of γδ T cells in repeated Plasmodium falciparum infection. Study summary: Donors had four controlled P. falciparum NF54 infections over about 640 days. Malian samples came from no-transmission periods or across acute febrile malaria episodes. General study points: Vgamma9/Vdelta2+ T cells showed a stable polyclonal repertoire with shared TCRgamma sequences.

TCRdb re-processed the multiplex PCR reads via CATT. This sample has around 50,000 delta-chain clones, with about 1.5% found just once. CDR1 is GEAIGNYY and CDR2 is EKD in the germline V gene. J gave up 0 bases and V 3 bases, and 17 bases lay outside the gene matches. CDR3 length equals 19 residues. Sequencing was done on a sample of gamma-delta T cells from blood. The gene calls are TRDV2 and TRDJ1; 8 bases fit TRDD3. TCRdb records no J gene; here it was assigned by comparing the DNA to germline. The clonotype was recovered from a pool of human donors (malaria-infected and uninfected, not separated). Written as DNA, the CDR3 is TGTGCCTGTGACTCCCAGATTACTGGGGGGTACCCTGACACCGATAAACTCATCTTT. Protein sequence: CACDSQITGGYPDTDKLIF.